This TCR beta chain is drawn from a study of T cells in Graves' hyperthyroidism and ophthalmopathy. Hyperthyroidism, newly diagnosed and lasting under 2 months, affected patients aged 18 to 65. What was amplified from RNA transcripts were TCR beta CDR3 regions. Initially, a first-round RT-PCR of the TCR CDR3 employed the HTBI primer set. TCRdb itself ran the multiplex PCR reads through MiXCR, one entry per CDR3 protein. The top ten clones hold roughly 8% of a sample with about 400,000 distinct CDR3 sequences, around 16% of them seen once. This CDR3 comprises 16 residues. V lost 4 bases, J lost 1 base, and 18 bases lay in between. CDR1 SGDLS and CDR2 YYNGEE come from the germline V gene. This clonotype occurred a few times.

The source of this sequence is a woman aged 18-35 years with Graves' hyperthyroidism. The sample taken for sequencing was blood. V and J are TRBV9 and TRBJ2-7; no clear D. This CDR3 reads CASSPNDRITSYEQYF. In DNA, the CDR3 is TGTGCCAGCAGCCCAAACGACCGAATAACATCCTACGAGCAGTACTTC.